These T cell receptor beta chains were read from a single sample in a study of post-analysis software for immune sequencing data. TCRdb redid the calling of the PCR reads with MiXCR, one entry per CDR3 protein. This sample yields some 700,000 distinct CDR3 sequences, of which roughly three fifths are seen a single time; roughly 10% belongs to the top ten. Sequencing used blood. These receptors originate from a girl under 10 years old with multiple sclerosis. The CDR3 runs from the conserved cysteine through the conserved F or W. The D gene is left open where the match is weak. Clone size is shown for a subset of rows, as once, few, many or a class of expanded clone.

CDR3 DNA,CDR3 protein,clone size,J gene,V gene,D gene
TGTGCCAGCACGCTCCCCAGGGTTCCCTACGAGCAGTACTTC,CASTLPRVPYEQYF,.,TRBJ2-7,TRBV28,.
TGTGCCAGCAGCTTGGACGGACGGCGCTATGGCTACACCTTC,CASSLDGRRYGYTF,.,TRBJ1-2,TRBV7-2,.
TGTGCCAGCAGCGAAACCGGGCAGGTTGGGAACATTCAGTACTTC,CASSETGQVGNIQYF,.,TRBJ2-4,TRBV7-8,.
TGTGCCAGCAGCCTTTCGGACAGCTATGGCTACACCTTC,CASSLSDSYGYTF,few,TRBJ1-2,TRBV6-6,.
TGTGCCATCAGCCCTAGCGTACTTACAGATACGCAGTATTTT,CAISPSVLTDTQYF,few,TRBJ2-3,TRBV10-3,.
TGTGCCAGCAGCTTGCTGATAGCGGGGGAGACCCAGTACTTC,CASSLLIAGETQYF,few,TRBJ2-5,TRBV7-2,TRBD2
TGCGCCAGCAGCTTGGGAACGGTTTCCTACGAGCAGTACTTC,CASSLGTVSYEQYF,.,TRBJ2-7,TRBV5-1,.
TGTGCTAGTGGTCCGCAGGGGCTATGGGATGGCTACACCTTC,CASGPQGLWDGYTF,.,TRBJ1-2,TRBV12-5,.
TGTGCCAGCAGCCTAGCCCAACCCCGATTGGCAGGGATGAGGCTTCACACTGAAGCTTTCTTT,CASSLAQPRLAGMRLHTEAFF,.,TRBJ1-1,TRBV7-8,.
TGCAGTGCCCGATCCGTGGGAGGACGCGAGCAGTACTTC,CSARSVGGREQYF,few,TRBJ2-7,TRBV20-1,.
TGTGCCAGCAGTCAATTCCGGGACAGGAGGATGAACACTGAAGCTTTCTTT,CASSQFRDRRMNTEAFF,.,TRBJ1-1,TRBV6-1,TRBD1
TGTGCCAGCAGCTATATGGCAGGGGAGGTAGATACGCAGTATTTT,CASSYMAGEVDTQYF,.,TRBJ2-3,TRBV13,.
TGCGCCAGCTCCCGGACAGGGGGCTGGGCAGATACGCAGTATTTT,CASSRTGGWADTQYF,.,TRBJ2-3,TRBV4-3,TRBD1
TGTGCCAGCTTAGAGGGGAGGATTCAAGAGACCCAGTACTTC,CASLEGRIQETQYF,.,TRBJ2-5,TRBV12-3/TRBV12-4,.
TGTGCCAGCAGCTTAAACGCGGGGTCTGGCTACACCTTC,CASSLNAGSGYTF,.,TRBJ1-2,TRBV7-3,.
TGTGCCAGCAGTCGGGACGAAATAAACGCTAACTATGGCTACACCTTC,CASSRDEINANYGYTF,.,TRBJ1-2,TRBV12-3/TRBV12-4,.
TGTGCCAGCAGCCAAGAAGGAGGGACTAGGACCTACGAGCAGTACTTC,CASSQEGGTRTYEQYF,few,TRBJ2-7,TRBV4-2,TRBD2
TGTGCCAGCAGTTACGGGAGACTGAACACTGAAGCTTTCTTT,CASSYGRLNTEAFF,.,TRBJ1-1,TRBV6-6,.
TGTGCCAGCAGCCAAGATATGGGGGGCACAGATACGCAGTATTTT,CASSQDMGGTDTQYF,.,TRBJ2-3,TRBV4-2,.
TGTGCCAGCAGCTTATTGGGGACTAGCGGGAGCTCCTCCTACAATGAGCAGTTCTTC,CASSLLGTSGSSSYNEQFF,.,TRBJ2-1,TRBV7-2,TRBD2
TGTGCCAGCAGTTACGGCCTAGCCTACGAGCAGTACTTC,CASSYGLAYEQYF,.,TRBJ2-7,TRBV6-2/TRBV6-3,.
TGTGCCAGCAGTTACAGGGGGTCTAGCAATCAGCCCCAGCATTTT,CASSYRGSSNQPQHF,.,TRBJ1-5,TRBV6-5,.